This TCR beta chain was identified in a study of blood T cell repertoires in COVID-19. Study members were between roughly 18 and 100 years old and lived in about two dozen US regions. Clinical histories supplied by participants themselves formed the basis of cohort assignment. This CDR3 is built from 15 residues. Germline lookup yields CDR1 SGDLS and CDR2 YYNGEE. Trimming removed 6 bases from V and 7 bases from J, with 19 bases in between. The method was immunoSEQ multiplex PCR; TCRdb's version includes in-frame clones alone and lacks a portion of them. The sample comprises about 400,000 clones, 88% of which are singletons, and 2% to 2.5% rests with the top ten.

This sequence was found in a middle-aged woman with acute COVID-19. What was sequenced was PBMCs or T cells enriched from blood (not recorded which). V usage is TRBV9 and J usage is TRBJ2-2; no firm D call. This CDR3 is CASTPSAVESGELFF. The CDR3 DNA follows: TGTGCCAGCACCCCTTCCGCGGTGGAAAGCGGGGAGCTGTTTTTT.